The 2 T cell receptor beta chains listed next were all sequenced from one sample in a study of PD-1 blockade in classical Hodgkin lymphoma. The method was immunoSEQ multiplex PCR; TCRdb's version includes in-frame clones alone and lacks a portion of them. The table shows over 25,000 clones, with roughly 80% occurring only once. Brentuximab vedotin exposure varied, and every patient relapsed after autologous stem cell transplantation. Sequenced material: peripheral blood mononuclear cells (PBMCs), taken before the second cycle of nivolumab. The receptors stem from a human donor with classical Hodgkin lymphoma.

The V call is TRBV29-1, the J call TRBJ2-7; D not resolved. Between the trimmed V and J ends, which lost 4 bases and 4 bases, there was a span of 11 bases. The CDR3 is 12 amino acids. Germline V gene data show CDR1 as SQVTM and CDR2 as ANQGSEA. In nucleotides, the CDR3 is TGCAGCGTTGGTGATCCCGGGTACGAGCAGTACTTC. It codes for CSVGDPGYEQYF.

This chain joins TRBV5-4 and TRBJ2-1; 8 nucleotides agree with TRBD2. There are 15 residues in the CDR3. V shed 4 bases and J 1 base; nucleotides not matched to a gene: 4. Germline V gene lookup returns CDR1 SGHNT and CDR2 YYREEE (reference sequence). This CDR3 reads CASSLERESYNEQFF. In DNA form, the CDR3 reads TGTGCCAGCAGCCTGGAGCGGGAGTCCTACAATGAGCAGTTCTTC.